This TCR beta chain was captured in a study of cytomegalovirus exposure and HLA in healthy donors (dated by TCRdb to about 2017). At the level of the whole study: An earlier analysis of several hundred of the donors reported about 250 Gb of sequence data and some 120 million unique TCR beta sequences from 190 million or so T cells. Class I and class II HLA loci were covered by the typing at four-digit resolution. Typing coverage differed by locus: A, B, C, DRB1 and DQB1 were typed in about 620-630 donors, DQA1 in around 500, DPA1 in 600 to 610, and DPB1 in 472. The study aimed to test whether signatures of past pathogen exposure could be identified by cataloging public T cell receptors. Genome-wide SNP genotypes for about 60% of the roughly 700 donors were used in a later genetic analysis, which treated that subset as a discovery cohort. Donor age, sex, ethnicity and CMV serostatus were compiled alongside the repertoire data. In the later analysis, no new phenotypic data were used to find candidate immune exposures; instead, reliance was placed on TCR beta sequences and their occurrence across donors. High-throughput TCR immunosequencing, statistical association of individual TCRs with disease status, and machine learning were combined to predict cytomegalovirus infection status. An earlier analysis of about 600 of the donors used high-throughput TCR beta sequencing to judge whether each TCR beta V gene segment behaved as functional or pseudogenic. A later analysis re-examined previously published TCR beta repertoires from around 670 donors and added high-resolution HLA genotyping to investigate patterns of TCR occurrence. Of the roughly 390 genotyped donors, 75% to 85% were placed in the genetic ancestry cluster associated with self-reported Caucasian donors. The study profiled the T cell repertoires of hundreds of subjects by immunosequencing and related them to cytomegalovirus serostatus. Approximately 300 gigabases of sequencing data and approximately 84 million unique TCR sequences were included in an early release covering roughly 700 HLA-typed donors. Every repertoire in the discovery cohort had been generated on one and the same sequencing platform. About five DR-DQ haplotypes were treated as single units for association and clustering because of strong linkage in the cohort. Besides the first cohort of hundreds of subjects, a separate validation cohort made up of 95 to 150 different subjects was used. Among some 410 genotyped donors of the cohort, an average of approximately 240,000 unique TCR beta nucleotide sequences were sequenced per donor, roughly 18% of them non-productive.

In total, 666 healthy bone marrow donors made up the cohort. All cohort members were sampled while nominally healthy, although unrecorded immune exposures were likely present. The donor tested CMV seronegative and was one of the 352 seronegative cohort members. A peripheral blood sample was provided by each donor, and peripheral blood mononuclear cells were used for TCR beta sequencing. The Qiagen DNeasy Blood Extraction Kit was used to extract genomic DNA from the blood cell samples. Concerning this clone itself: Its antigen is unknown. Base qualities were left out, and no much larger clone turns up one base away.

The library was made by the immunoSEQ multiplex PCR assay. A mixture of 60 forward primers for TCR Vbeta segments and 13 reverse primers for TCR Jbeta segments was used in the multiplex PCR. A multiplex PCR assay on genomic DNA amplified the CDR3 region of rearranged TCR beta genes. On the Illumina HiSeq System, the amplified TCR beta libraries were sequenced as 87-base-pair reads. Per the authors' processing: Across the roughly 670 repertoires, a later analysis counted tens of millions of unique TCR beta chains, 9.5 million to 12 million of which were shared by at least two donors. A nearest-neighbor algorithm error-corrected the raw reads and collapsed the reads into unique sequences, merging closely related sequences to remove PCR and sequencing errors. Alignment of CDR3 sequences to IMGT reference sequences was used to assign V, D and J gene segments. For a sequence to be retained, at least a six-nucleotide match to both a V gene segment and a J gene segment was required. Rearrangements were classified as productive when the CDR3 lacked stop codons and remained in frame with V and J, and all other rearrangements were classified as non-productive. Following IMGT convention, CDR3 was defined as the stretch from the second conserved V-encoded cysteine to the conserved J-encoded phenylalanine. The earlier analysis of more than 450 of the donors excluded sequences that lacked an unambiguous match to a single V gene segment. In an earlier analysis of approximately 590 of the donors, a V segment was called functional when productive rearrangements were above 56.7%, and segregating when the standard deviation between donors exceeded 5%. A statistical classification framework was developed to diagnose cytomegalovirus status using the catalog of TCR beta chain sequences. In a later analysis, V and J genes were assigned by comparing TCR nucleotide sequences against IMGT/GENE-DB human TR gene sequences. Using the TCRdist pipeline, a later analysis assigned CDR3 sequences along with most-parsimonious VDJ recombination scenarios. A later analysis defined each TCR beta chain by its CDR3 amino acid sequence plus V-gene family, and excluded reads lacking a unique V-gene family. A later analysis removed 550 to 650 highly shared, low-generation-probability nucleotide sequences to deal with suspected cross-contamination and a sequencing artifact. For each public chain, a later analysis derived a clonal expansion index from normalized ranks of inferred template counts within each repertoire. In a later analysis, generation probabilities were computed using a VDJ recombination model fitted to out-of-frame rearrangements, and the results were checked against IGoR. A later analysis scored TCR-TCR, TCR-HLA and TCR-CMV co-occurrence with hypergeometric tests, applying a repertoire-size bias correction to TCR pairs. A later analysis estimated false discovery rates by permuting HLA or CMV assignments 20 times. In a later analysis, co-occurring TCRs were grouped using DBSCAN, with TCRdist sequence similarity added in when clustering inside HLA-allele-positive subsets. Repertoires with fewer than 30,000 or more than 120,000 public chains were left out of co-occurrence clustering, as were five repertoires with anomalous nucleotide sharing. As stored in TCRdb, this immuneACCESS dataset retains in-frame rearrangements with V and J assigned. A fraction of the clones does not appear; measured against another copy, unresolved V genes explain less than half of the discrepancy, and the remainder lacks a known reason. V and J calls and clone size are those listed in that table; D and trimming were worked out from the DNA. The sample contains approximately 93,000 clones, 70% to 85% of them found a single time. The ten largest clones represent about 3.8% of the sample.

Between the V and J ends, shortened by 2 bases and 7 bases respectively, the junction contains 12 bases. Counted from cysteine to phenylalanine, this CDR3 has 14 amino acids. Of all the DNA, just the CDR3 is kept, 42 bases in frame from base 1. The germline V gene (reference sequence) gives CDR1 as MNHEY and CDR2 as SMNVEV. The paper's findings and limits, for the study overall: A later analysis found that TCR association rates varied across HLA loci, with DRB1 alleles showing the most associated TCRs and HLA-C alleles the fewest. The authors suggested that the approach could potentially be generalized to other disease states and immunological phenotypes. A further reported finding was that TCR beta sequences accurately predicted the HLA-A and HLA-B alleles for most subjects in the first cohort. Strong co-occurrence of HLA alleles, especially DR and DQ, made assigning TCR associations to individual alleles difficult. In a later analysis, HLA-associated TCR beta chains showed more clonal expansion and lower generation probabilities than non-associated chains that were equally common. At a false discovery rate of 0.05, a later analysis linked roughly 17,000 TCR beta sequences to specific HLA alleles. This cohort had only TCR beta chains sequenced, and the lack of alpha or paired-chain data limited which features could be detected. Correlated functional status among segregating V segments might be attributable to linkage disequilibrium, but an unknown experimental factor could not be ruled out. In both the original and validation cohorts, the classifier was reported to diagnose cytomegalovirus status with high specificity and sensitivity. Most TCR sequences were seen in very few donors, while some public TCRs were found in many individuals. Because HLA typing was unavailable for some donors at each locus, only the typed subset was used in association tests. A cluster of highly shared sequence variants was judged likely to represent a technical artifact of the sequencing pipeline. Because the 87-base-pair reads could not distinguish some IMGT-functional V segments, including TRBV6-2 and TRBV6-3, those segments were excluded. Immune exposure information for the cohort was limited to CMV serostatus. In a later genetic analysis, fewer N-insertions in productive TCRs were reported among donors in an Asian-associated ancestry cluster than the roughly 670-donor mean. Because counts were too low, about 18 rarely observed V segments, including chromosome 9 orphons, were left out of the earlier analysis of over 550 of the donors. A total of about 150 TCR beta chains were listed by the study as associated with cytomegalovirus. Three of the identified cytomegalovirus-associated TCR beta chains were confirmed in vitro to be specific for cytomegalovirus antigens. Several of the top co-occurrence clusters appeared to be linked to parvovirus B19, influenza, CMV and Epstein-Barr virus, according to a later analysis. In an earlier analysis of 500 to 650 of the donors, most TCR beta V segments appeared in productive rearrangements about 90% or about 30% of the time, broadly matching IMGT annotations. A later analysis found that most CMV-associated TCR beta chains appeared HLA-restricted, with HLA associations seemingly driven largely by CMV exposure. Presence/absence analyses assumed roughly uniform sequencing depth across donors, an assumption that may not hold. An association between a missense DCLRE1C variant and V-gene and J-gene trimming of TCR beta chains was found in a later genetic analysis and replicated in an independent cohort.

Sequencing was performed on PBMCs. This clonotype was obtained from a man over 45 in good health and CMV-seronegative. The sequence is built from TRBV27 and TRBJ2-1; possibly the D gene is TRBD2, per 5 matching bases. The nucleotide sequence is TGTGCCAGCAGTTTAGCGGCGTCGGGGAATGAGCAGTTCTTC. This encodes CASSLAASGNEQFF.